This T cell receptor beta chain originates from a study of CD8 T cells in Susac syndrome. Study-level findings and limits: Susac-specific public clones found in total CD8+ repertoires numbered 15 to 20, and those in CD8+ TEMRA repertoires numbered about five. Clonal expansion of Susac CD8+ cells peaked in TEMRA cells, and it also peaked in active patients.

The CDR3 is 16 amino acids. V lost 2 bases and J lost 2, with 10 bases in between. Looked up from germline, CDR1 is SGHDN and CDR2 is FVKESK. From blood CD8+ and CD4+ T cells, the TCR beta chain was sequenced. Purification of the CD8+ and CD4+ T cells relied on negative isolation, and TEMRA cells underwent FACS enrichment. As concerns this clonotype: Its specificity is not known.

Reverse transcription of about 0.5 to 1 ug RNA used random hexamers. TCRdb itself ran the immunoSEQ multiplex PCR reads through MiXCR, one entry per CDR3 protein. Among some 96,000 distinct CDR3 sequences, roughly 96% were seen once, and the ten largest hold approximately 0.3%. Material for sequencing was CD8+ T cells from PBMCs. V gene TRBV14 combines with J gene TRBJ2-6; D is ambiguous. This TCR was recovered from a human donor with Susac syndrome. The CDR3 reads CASSQKWGTGANVLTF. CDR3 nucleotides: TGTGCCAGCAGCCAAAAATGGGGTACTGGGGCCAACGTCCTGACTTTC.